The 25 T cell receptor beta chains below were found in one sample sequenced in a study of response to subunit inactivated influenza vaccine. TCRdb fed the RT-PCR reads into MiXCR, producing one record per CDR3 protein. The data show around 710,000 distinct CDR3 sequences, with around 13% seen just once and approximately 7% held by the top ten. The specimen comprised PBMCs from blood, sampled 14 days before vaccination. These receptors were obtained from a man between 45 and 60 years old who received an inactivated influenza vaccine.

This chain connects TRBV3-1 to TRBJ1-1; D is unclear. This CDR3 is 14 amino acids long. The V gene's germline CDR1 is LGHDT and CDR2 YNNKEL (reference sequence). V was trimmed by 1 base and J by 4 bases, leaving 10 bases between them. In DNA form, the CDR3 reads TGTGCCAGCAGCCAAGTAGCGGGAGCCACTGAAGCTTTCTTT. Protein: CASSQVAGATEAFF.

This clonotype was counted a few times. The rearrangement links TRBV10-3 to TRBJ2-1, with 8 bases fitting TRBD2. V was pared by 4 bases and J by 5 bases, with 1 base of the junction left unmatched. This CDR3 has 13 residues. Germline V gives CDR1 ENHRY, CDR2 SYGVKD. CDR3 sequence (DNA): TGTGCCATCAGTGCGGGACTAGACAATGAGCAGTTCTTC. Its protein product is CAISAGLDNEQFF.

This clonotype was counted between two and nine times. The rearrangement joins TRBV5-1 to TRBJ1-6; D is possibly TRBD1 (6 bases). The CDR3 has 14 amino acids. Trimming stripped 0 bases from V and 9 bases from J, with 10 bases between. Germline assignment: CDR1 SGHRS and CDR2 YFSETQ. The CDR3 sequence is CASSLGQESSPLHF. The CDR3 nucleotides are TGCGCCAGCAGCTTGGGACAGGAGAGTTCACCCCTCCACTTT.

V gene TRBV28 combines with J gene TRBJ1-1; D unresolved. The CDR3 has 16 residues. V was pared by 5 bases and J by 4 bases, with 20 bases between. Germline CDR1 is MDHEN and CDR2 is SYDVKM. CDR3 coding DNA: TGTGCCAGCAGTCTCCAATCCGGATTGCGGGGCACTGAAGCTTTCTTT. It translates to CASSLQSGLRGTEAFF.

The chain links TRBV10-3 to TRBJ1-5, with D perhaps matching TRBD1 (5 bases). Germline CDR1 is ENHRY and CDR2 is SYGVKD. V was trimmed by 4 bases and J by 5 bases, leaving 12 bases between them. The length of the CDR3 is 14 residues. The CDR3 nucleotides read TGTGCCATCAGTGGCTCTCAGACAGATCAGCCCCAGCATTTT. As protein: CAISGSQTDQPQHF.

This clonotype came up a few times. The chain links TRBV20-1 to TRBJ1-2; D call uncertain. The CDR3 runs to 13 residues. The ends were cut back, 4 bases at V and 5 bases at J, with 14 bases in the middle. CDR1 and CDR2 (germline): DFQATT, SNEGSKA (reference sequence). CDR3 nucleotides: TGCAGTGCTATCTTTGGGGTAGGGTATGGCTACACCTTC. Protein sequence: CSAIFGVGYGYTF.

The chain joins TRBV21-1 to TRBJ1-2; the D segment call TRBD1 is taken from the table without a DNA check. TRBV21-1 is an annotated pseudogene. This CDR3 is built from 15 residues. The CDR3 reads CASSKGLTGNYGYTF. As DNA, the CDR3 is TGTGCCAGCAGCAAAGGGCTGACAGGAAACTATGGCTACACCTTC.

This clonotype was seen a handful of times. The chain couples TRBV10-3 to TRBJ2-1; 8 nucleotides align to TRBD1. Germline V gives CDR1 ENHRY, CDR2 SYGVKD. CDR3 length: 14 amino acids. V was pared by 6 bases and J by 6 bases, with 7 bases of the junction left unmatched. The CDR3 nucleotides read TGTGCCATCAGGGTGGGACAGGTCCCCAATGAGCAGTTCTTC. Its translation: CAIRVGQVPNEQFF.

The chain joins TRBV5-1 to TRBJ2-7, with 7 bases matching TRBD1. Unmatched junction bases numbered 6, after V lost 5 bases and J lost 1 base. CDR1 and CDR2 (germline): SGHRS, YFSETQ. This CDR3 has 14 amino acids. CDR3 nucleotide sequence: TGCGCCAGCAGGCCCCGGGACAGTTCCTACGAGCAGTACTTC. It codes for CASRPRDSSYEQYF.

The chain combines TRBV6-2 or TRBV6-3 with TRBJ2-2, with unresolved D. The CDR3 covers 13 residues. The germline V and J ends were trimmed by 6 bases and 3 bases, with 8 bases remaining between them. Per germline, CDR1 MNHEY and CDR2 SVGEGT. CDR3 coding DNA: TGTGCCAGCAGAGCCACGTACACCGGGGAGCTGTTTTTT. Translating gives CASRATYTGELFF.

Note on this clonotype: A read error may produce the germline difference seen at one junction end. The chain couples TRBV20-1 to TRBJ2-1; no firm D call. The CDR3 is made up of 16 amino acids. Germline V gives CDR1 DFQATT, CDR2 SNEGSKA (reference sequence). Written as DNA, the CDR3 is TGCAGTGCTAGAGACCGTAAAAGCGTATCCTACAATGAGCTGTTCTTC. As protein: CSARDRKSVSYNELFF.

This clonotype was picked up a small number of times. The chain joins TRBV4-3 to TRBJ1-4, with TRBD1 identical over 8 bases. Germline lookup yields CDR1 LGHNA and CDR2 YSLEER. The ends lost 4 bases at V and 6 bases at J; junction bases unmatched: 7. CDR3 size: 15 residues. The CDR3 DNA reads TGCGCCAGCAGCCTCCGACAGGGGTGGTATGAAAAACTGTTTTTT. Its protein is CASSLRQGWYEKLFF.

The gene calls are TRBV30 and TRBJ2-3, with unresolved D. V shed 3 bases and J shed 1 base, with 11 bases lying between them. Germline CDR1 and CDR2: GTSNPN and SVGIG (reference sequence). CDR3 size: 14 residues. CDR3 residues: CAWSAYRGTDTQYF. CDR3 nucleotides: TGTGCCTGGAGCGCTTACCGGGGCACAGATACGCAGTATTTT.

This sequence joins TRBV29-1 and TRBJ2-7; D might be TRBD1 or TRBD2, each matching 6 bases. V shed 1 base and J shed 8 bases, with 12 bases lying between them. This CDR3 has 12 amino acids. Germline-derived CDR1 and CDR2 are SQVTM and ANQGSEA. The CDR3 here is CSVEVGGLKQYF. The CDR3 DNA is TGCAGCGTTGAAGTTGGGGGGCTTAAGCAGTACTTC.

This clonotype was counted a few times. The rearrangement joins TRBV7-3 to TRBJ2-3; D unclear. V was shortened by 3 bases and J by 1 base, with 5 bases between the two germline ends. This CDR3 region has 13 residues. Germline loops: CDR1 SGHTA, CDR2 FQGTGA. CDR3: CASSFTGTDTQYF. CDR3 coding DNA: TGTGCCAGCAGCTTTACAGGCACAGATACGCAGTATTTT.

Only a few counts were recorded for this clonotype. V is TRBV5-1 and J is TRBJ1-6; unclear D gene. Germline V gene sequence: CDR1 SGHRS, CDR2 YFSETQ. The CDR3 is made up of 17 amino acids. Trimming cost V 8 bases and J 0 bases, with 18 bases left between them. In DNA form, the CDR3 reads TGCGCCAGAGTTCTGGGTTGTTCGGGCTCCTATAATTCACCCCTCCACTTT. Protein sequence: CARVLGCSGSYNSPLHF.

Many counts were recorded for this clonotype. V gene TRBV5-6 combines with J gene TRBJ2-1; D uncertain. Germline loops: CDR1 SGHDT, CDR2 YYEEEE. The ends were cut back, 4 bases at V and 8 bases at J, with 13 bases in the middle. This CDR3 has 13 residues. The CDR3 region has the DNA TGTGCCAGCAGCATCGACGCGGTGGATGAGCAGTTCTTC. The encoded protein is CASSIDAVDEQFF.

In this sample, this clonotype turned up a few times. The chain combines TRBV15 with TRBJ2-5, with 9 positions matching TRBD2. The J segment lost 1 base and the V segment lost 0 bases, leaving 9 bases of the junction unmatched. This CDR3 has 18 residues. The germline V gene has CDR1 LNHNV and CDR2 YYDKDF (reference sequence). The CDR3 here is CATSRDRSAGGPQETQYF. The CDR3 nucleotides are TGTGCCACCAGCAGAGATAGGTCAGCGGGGGGACCCCAAGAGACCCAGTACTTC.

A remark on this clonotype: The junction does not match germline at one end; this may be a read error. This sequence joins TRBV7-8 and TRBJ2-5; D unresolved. The CDR3 spans 18 residues. Germline-derived CDR1 and CDR2 are SGHVS and FQNEAQ. The chain's CDR3 is CANSLVSASAIIEETQYF. The CDR3 DNA reads as TGTGCCAACAGCTTAGTTTCGGCCTCGGCAATAATCGAAGAGACCCAGTACTTC.

The J gene is TRBJ2-5, the V gene TRBV7-7; tentative D call: TRBD2 (6 bases). The CDR3 spans 15 residues. Germline assignment: CDR1 SSHAT and CDR2 FNYEAQ (reference sequence). Trimming took 1 base from V and 0 from J, leaving 9 bases between them. The CDR3 loop reads CASSLDRGNQETQYF. The CDR3 coding sequence is TGTGCCAGCAGCTTAGATCGGGGGAACCAAGAGACCCAGTACTTC.

This clonotype was seen a few times. V gene TRBV2 combines with J gene TRBJ2-7; D may be TRBD1 (6 bases). Germline CDR1 SNHLY, CDR2 FYNNEI. Trimming took 2 bases from V and 1 from J, leaving 12 bases between them. The CDR3 consists of 15 residues. DNA for the CDR3: TGTGCCAGCAGTGAATACGGCAGGGGATCCTACGAGCAGTACTTC. Protein: CASSEYGRGSYEQYF. The complete variable domain, with remaining parts taken from reference TRBV2 and TRBJ2-7, reads EPEVTQTPSHQVTQMGQEVILRCVPISNHLYFYWYRQILGQKVEFLVSFYNNEISEKSEIFDDQFSVERPDGSNFTLKIRSTKLEDSAMYFCASSEYGRGSYEQYFGPGTRLTVT.

The gene calls are TRBV10-3 and TRBJ1-6; no reliable D call. Between the trimmed V and J ends, which lost 8 bases and 5 bases, there was a span of 10 bases. From germline, CDR1 is ENHRY and CDR2 SYGVKD. The length of the CDR3 is 13 residues. In nucleotides, the CDR3 is TGTGCCATCGGCTCTGGGAATAATTCACCCCTCCACTTT. Its translation: CAIGSGNNSPLHF.

This clonotype was counted between two and nine times. The chain links TRBV5-6 to TRBJ1-6; 7 bases are shared with TRBD1. Germline V lookup: CDR1 SGHDT, CDR2 YYEEEE. V shed 5 bases, J shed 10 bases, and the junction held 9 bases outside the gene matches. The CDR3 extends over 14 amino acids. CDR3 loop: CASRRDRDRSPLHF. CDR3 bases: TGTGCCAGCAGGCGTGACAGGGATCGATCACCCCTCCACTTT.

V is TRBV4-3 and J is TRBJ2-2; tentatively, D is TRBD2 (5 bases). Germline CDR1 is LGHNA and CDR2 is YSLEER. The V gene lost 1 base and the J gene lost 6 bases, with 12 bases spanning the gap. CDR3 length equals 15 residues. DNA for the CDR3: TGCGCCAGCAGCCAAGGTGCAGCGGCCCCCGGGGAGCTGTTTTTT. It yields the protein CASSQGAAAPGELFF.

This clonotype appeared a few times. V usage is TRBV6-1 and J usage is TRBJ2-1, with a tentative D call TRBD2 (7 bases). Between the trimmed V and J ends, which lost 5 bases and 7 bases, there was a span of 21 bases. This CDR3 has 16 amino acids. Germline lookup yields CDR1 MNHNS and CDR2 SASEGT. CDR3 in amino acids: CASSPSPPGGSNEQFF. For the CDR3, the DNA is TGTGCCAGCAGTCCTTCGCCCCCGGGGGGCTCGAATGAGCAGTTCTTC.